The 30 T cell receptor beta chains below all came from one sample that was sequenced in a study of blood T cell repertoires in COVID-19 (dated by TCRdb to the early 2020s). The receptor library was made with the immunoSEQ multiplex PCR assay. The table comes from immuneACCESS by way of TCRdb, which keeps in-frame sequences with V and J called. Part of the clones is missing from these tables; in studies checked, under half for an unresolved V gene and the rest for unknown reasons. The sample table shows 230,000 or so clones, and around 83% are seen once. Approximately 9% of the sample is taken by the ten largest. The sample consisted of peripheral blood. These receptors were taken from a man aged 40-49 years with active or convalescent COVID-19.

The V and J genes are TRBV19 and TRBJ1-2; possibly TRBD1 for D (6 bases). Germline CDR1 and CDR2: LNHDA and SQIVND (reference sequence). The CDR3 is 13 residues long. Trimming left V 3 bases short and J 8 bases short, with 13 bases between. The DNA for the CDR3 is TGTGCCAGTAGTATTGGGACCGACAGGGGCTACACCTTC. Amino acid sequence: CASSIGTDRGYTF. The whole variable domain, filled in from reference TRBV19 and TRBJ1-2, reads DGGITQSPKYLFRKEGQNVTLSCEQNLNHDAMYWYRQDPGQGLRLIYYSQIVNDFQKGDIAEGYSVSREKKESFPLTVTSAQKNPTAFYLCASSIGTDRGYTFGSGTRLTVV.

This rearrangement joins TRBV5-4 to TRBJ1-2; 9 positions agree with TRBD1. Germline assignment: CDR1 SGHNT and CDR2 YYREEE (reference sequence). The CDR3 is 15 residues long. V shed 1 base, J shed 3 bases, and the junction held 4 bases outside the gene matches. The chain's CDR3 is CASSLPDRGDYGYTF. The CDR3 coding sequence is TGTGCCAGCAGCTTGCCGGACAGGGGTGACTATGGCTACACCTTC.

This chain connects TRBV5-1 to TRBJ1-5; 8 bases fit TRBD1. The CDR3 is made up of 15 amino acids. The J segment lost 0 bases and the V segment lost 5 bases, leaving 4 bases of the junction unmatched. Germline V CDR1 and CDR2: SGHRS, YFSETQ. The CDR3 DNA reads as TGCGCCAGCAGACCGACAGGGGATAGCAATCAGCCCCAGCATTTT. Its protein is CASRPTGDSNQPQHF.

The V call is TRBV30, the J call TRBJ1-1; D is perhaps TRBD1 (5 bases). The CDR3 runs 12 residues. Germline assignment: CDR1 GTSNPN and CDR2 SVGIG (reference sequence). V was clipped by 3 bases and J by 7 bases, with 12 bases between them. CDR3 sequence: CAWSQSRGEAFF. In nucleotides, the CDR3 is TGTGCCTGGAGCCAAAGTAGGGGTGAAGCTTTCTTT. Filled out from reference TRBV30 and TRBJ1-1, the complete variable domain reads SQTIHQWPATLVQPVGSPLSLECTVEGTSNPNLYWYRQAAGRGLQLLFYSVGIGQISSEVPQNLSASRPQDRQFILSSKKLLLSDSGFYLCAWSQSRGEAFFGQGTRLTVV.

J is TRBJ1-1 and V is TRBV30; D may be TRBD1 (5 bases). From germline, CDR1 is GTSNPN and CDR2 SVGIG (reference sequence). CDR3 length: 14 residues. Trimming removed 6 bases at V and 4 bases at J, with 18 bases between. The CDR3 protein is CACQWRARGTEAFF. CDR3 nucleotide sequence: TGTGCCTGCCAATGGAGGGCGAGGGGCACTGAAGCTTTCTTT.

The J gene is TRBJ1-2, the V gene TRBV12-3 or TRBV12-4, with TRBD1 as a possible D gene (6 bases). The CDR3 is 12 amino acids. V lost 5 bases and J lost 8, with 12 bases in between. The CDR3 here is CASSTGFEGYTF. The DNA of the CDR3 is TGTGCCAGCAGTACAGGGTTTGAGGGCTACACCTTC.

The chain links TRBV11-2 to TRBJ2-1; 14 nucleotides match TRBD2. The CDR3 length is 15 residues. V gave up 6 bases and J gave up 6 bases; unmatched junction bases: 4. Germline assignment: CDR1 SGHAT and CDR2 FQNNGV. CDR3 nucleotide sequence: TGTGCCAGCAGACACGGACTAGCGGGGGGCAATGAGCAGTTCTTC. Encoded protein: CASRHGLAGGNEQFF.

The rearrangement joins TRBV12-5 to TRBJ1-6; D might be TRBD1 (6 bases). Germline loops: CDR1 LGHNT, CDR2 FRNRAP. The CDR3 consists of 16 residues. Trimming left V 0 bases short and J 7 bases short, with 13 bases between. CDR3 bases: TGTGCTAGTGGTTTGGTACCCGCAGGGGAAAATTCACCCCTCCACTTT. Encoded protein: CASGLVPAGENSPLHF.

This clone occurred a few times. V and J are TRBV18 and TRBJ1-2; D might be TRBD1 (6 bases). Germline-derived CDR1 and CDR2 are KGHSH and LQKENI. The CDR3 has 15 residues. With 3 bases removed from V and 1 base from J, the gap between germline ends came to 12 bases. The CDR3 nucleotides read TGTGCCAGCTCACCTGCAGGGGACGTTAACTATGGCTACACCTTC. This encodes CASSPAGDVNYGYTF.

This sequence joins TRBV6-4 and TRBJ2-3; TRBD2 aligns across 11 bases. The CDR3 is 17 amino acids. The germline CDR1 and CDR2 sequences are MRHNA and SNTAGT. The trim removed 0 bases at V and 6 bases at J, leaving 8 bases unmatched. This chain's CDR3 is CASSDSPLAGVRDTQYF. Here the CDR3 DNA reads TGTGCCAGCAGTGACTCCCCACTAGCGGGGGTCAGGGATACGCAGTATTTT.

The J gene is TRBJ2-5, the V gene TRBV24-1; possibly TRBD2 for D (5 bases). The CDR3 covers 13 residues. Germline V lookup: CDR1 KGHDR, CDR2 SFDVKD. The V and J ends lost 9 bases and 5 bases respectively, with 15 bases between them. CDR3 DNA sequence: TGTGCCACCGCCGGAACTCCGGGGGAGACCCAGTACTTC. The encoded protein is CATAGTPGETQYF.

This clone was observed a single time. CDR3 region: CAWSGGSAGNTIYF. The CDR3 DNA follows: TGTGCCTGGAGCGGGGGAAGTGCTGGAAACACCATATATTTT. This chain uses TRBV30 with TRBJ1-3, with a weak D call TRBD1 (5 bases). With 3 bases removed from V and 2 bases from J, the gap between germline ends came to 11 bases. Germline V gene lookup returns CDR1 GTSNPN and CDR2 SVGIG (reference sequence). The CDR3 is 14 amino acids.

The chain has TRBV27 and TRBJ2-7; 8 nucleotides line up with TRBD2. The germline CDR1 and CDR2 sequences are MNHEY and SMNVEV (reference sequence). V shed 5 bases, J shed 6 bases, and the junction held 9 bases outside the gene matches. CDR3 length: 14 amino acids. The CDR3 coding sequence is TGTGCCAGCAGTCTTATAGCGGGGCGGGGCGAGCAGTACTTC. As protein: CASSLIAGRGEQYF.

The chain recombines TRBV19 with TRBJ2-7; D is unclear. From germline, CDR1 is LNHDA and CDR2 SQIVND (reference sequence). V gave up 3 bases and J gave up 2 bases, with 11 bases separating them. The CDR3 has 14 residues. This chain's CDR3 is CASSMTPTPYEQYF. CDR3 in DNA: TGTGCCAGTAGTATGACACCCACCCCCTACGAGCAGTACTTC. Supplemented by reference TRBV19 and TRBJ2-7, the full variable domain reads DGGITQSPKYLFRKEGQNVTLSCEQNLNHDAMYWYRQDPGQGLRLIYYSQIVNDFQKGDIAEGYSVSREKKESFPLTVTSAQKNPTAFYLCASSMTPTPYEQYFGPGTRLTVT.

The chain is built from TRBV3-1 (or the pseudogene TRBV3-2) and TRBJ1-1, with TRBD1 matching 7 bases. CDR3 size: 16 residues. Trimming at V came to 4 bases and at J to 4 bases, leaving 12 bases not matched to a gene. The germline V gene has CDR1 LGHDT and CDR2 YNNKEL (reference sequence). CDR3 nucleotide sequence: TGTGCCAGCAGCCCTCAATTCGGACAGGCCCTCACTGAAGCTTTCTTT. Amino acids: CASSPQFGQALTEAFF.

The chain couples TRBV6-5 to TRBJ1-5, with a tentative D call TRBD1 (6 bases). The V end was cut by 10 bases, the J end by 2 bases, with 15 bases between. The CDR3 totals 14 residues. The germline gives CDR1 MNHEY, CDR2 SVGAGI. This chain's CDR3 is CATRTEGGNQPQHF. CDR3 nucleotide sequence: TGTGCCACCAGGACAGAAGGGGGCAATCAGCCCCAGCATTTT.

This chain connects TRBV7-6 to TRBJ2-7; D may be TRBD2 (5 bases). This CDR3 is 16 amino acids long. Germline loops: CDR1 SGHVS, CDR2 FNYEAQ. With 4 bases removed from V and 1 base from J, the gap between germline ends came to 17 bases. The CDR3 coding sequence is TGTGCCAGCAGCTCGCTTAAGGGAGCGCGTTCCTACGAGCAGTACTTC. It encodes CASSSLKGARSYEQYF.

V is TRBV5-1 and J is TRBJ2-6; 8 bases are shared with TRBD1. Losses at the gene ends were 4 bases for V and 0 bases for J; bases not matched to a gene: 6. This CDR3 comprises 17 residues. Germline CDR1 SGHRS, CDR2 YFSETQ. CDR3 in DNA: TGCGCCAGCAGCCCGATAACAGGGGGCTCTGGGGCCAACGTCCTGACTTTC. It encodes CASSPITGGSGANVLTF.

Written as DNA, the CDR3 is TGTGCCAGCGACCCAGGGGCCAAAAACATTCAGTACTTC. Protein sequence: CASDPGAKNIQYF. The V call is TRBV6-5, the J call TRBJ2-4, with D possibly being TRBD1 (5 bases). The V gene lost 8 bases and the J gene lost 1 base, with 9 bases spanning the gap. This CDR3 comprises 13 residues. Looked up from germline, CDR1 is MNHEY and CDR2 is SVGAGI.

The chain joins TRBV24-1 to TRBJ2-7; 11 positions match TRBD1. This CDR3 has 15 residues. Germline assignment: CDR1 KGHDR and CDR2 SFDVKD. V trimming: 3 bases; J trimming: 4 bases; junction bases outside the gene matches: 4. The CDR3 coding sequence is TGTGCCACCAGTGATCCCCGGGACAGGGGGTACGAGCAGTACTTC. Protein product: CATSDPRDRGYEQYF.

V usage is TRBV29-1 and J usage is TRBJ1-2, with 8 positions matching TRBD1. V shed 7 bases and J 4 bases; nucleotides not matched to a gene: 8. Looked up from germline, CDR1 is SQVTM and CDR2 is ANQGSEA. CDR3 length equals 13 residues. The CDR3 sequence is CSDRQGLFYGYTF. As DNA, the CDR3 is TGCAGCGACAGACAGGGGTTGTTCTATGGCTACACCTTC.

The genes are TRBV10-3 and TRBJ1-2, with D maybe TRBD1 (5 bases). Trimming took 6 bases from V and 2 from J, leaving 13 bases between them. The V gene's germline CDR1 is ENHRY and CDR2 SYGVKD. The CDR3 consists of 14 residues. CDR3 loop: CAISPVGGNYGYTF. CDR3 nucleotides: TGTGCCATCAGCCCAGTGGGGGGAAACTATGGCTACACCTTC.

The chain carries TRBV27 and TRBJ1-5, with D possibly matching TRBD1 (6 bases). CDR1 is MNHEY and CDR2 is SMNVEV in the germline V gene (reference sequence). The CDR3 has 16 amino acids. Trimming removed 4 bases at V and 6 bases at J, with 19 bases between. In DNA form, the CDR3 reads TGTGCCAGCAGTTCCCGTGGGGGGGGCGCGGGTCAGCCCCAGCATTTT. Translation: CASSSRGGGAGQPQHF.

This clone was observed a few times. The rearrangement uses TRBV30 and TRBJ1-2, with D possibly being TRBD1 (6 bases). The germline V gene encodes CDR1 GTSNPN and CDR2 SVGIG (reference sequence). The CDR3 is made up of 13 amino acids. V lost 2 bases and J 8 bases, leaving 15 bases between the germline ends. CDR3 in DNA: TGTGCCTGGAGTCCCTCCCCAGGGGTCGGCTACACCTTC. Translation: CAWSPSPGVGYTF.

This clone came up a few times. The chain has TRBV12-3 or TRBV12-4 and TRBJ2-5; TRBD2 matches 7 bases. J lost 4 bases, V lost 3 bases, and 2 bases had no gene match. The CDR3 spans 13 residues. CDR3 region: CASSFGGGETQYF. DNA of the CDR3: TGTGCCAGCAGTTTTGGGGGGGGAGAGACCCAGTACTTC.

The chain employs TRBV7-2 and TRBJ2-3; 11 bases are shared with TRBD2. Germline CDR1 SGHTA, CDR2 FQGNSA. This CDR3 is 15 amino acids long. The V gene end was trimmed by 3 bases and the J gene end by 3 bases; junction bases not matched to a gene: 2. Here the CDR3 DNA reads TGTGCCAGCAGCTTTAGCGGGGGGGTGACAGATACGCAGTATTTT. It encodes CASSFSGGVTDTQYF.

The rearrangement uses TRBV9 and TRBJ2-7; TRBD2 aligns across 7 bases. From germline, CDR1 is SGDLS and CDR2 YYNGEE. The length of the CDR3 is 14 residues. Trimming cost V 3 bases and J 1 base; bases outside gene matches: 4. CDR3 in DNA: TGTGCCAGCAGCGCCCGGGACTATTCCTACGAGCAGTACTTC. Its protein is CASSARDYSYEQYF.

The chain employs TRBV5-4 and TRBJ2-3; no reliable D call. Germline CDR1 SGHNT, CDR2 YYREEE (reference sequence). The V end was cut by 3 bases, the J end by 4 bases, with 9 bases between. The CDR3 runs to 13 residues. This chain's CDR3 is CASSSPPSDTQYF. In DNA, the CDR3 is TGTGCCAGCAGCTCCCCCCCTTCAGATACGCAGTATTTT.

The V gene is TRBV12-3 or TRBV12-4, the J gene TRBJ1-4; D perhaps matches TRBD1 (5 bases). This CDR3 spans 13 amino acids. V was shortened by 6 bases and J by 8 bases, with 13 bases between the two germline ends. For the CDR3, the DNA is TGTGCCAGCAGAGGCAGGGAGGGCGAAAAACTGTTTTTT. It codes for CASRGREGEKLFF.

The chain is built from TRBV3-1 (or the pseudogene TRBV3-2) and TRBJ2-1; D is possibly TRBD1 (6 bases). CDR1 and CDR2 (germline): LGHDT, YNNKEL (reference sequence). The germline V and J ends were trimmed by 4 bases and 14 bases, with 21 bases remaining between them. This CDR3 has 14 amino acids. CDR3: CASSPFQGYHGEFF. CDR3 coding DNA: TGTGCCAGCAGCCCCTTTCAGGGGTATCACGGTGAGTTCTTC.